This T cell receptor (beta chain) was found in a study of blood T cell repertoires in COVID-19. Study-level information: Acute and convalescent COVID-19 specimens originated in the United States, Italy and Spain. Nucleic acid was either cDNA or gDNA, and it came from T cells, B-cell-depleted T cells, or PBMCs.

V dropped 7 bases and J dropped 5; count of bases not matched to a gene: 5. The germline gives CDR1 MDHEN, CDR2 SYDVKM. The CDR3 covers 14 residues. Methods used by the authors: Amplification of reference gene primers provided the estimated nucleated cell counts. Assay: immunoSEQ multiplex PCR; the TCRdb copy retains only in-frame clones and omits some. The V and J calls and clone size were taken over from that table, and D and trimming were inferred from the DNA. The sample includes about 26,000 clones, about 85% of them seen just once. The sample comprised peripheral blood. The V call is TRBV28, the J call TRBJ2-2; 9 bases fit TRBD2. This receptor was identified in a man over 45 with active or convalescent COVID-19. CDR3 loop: CASILAGPTGELFF. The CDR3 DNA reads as TGTGCCAGCATCCTAGCGGGACCTACCGGGGAGCTGTTTTTT.